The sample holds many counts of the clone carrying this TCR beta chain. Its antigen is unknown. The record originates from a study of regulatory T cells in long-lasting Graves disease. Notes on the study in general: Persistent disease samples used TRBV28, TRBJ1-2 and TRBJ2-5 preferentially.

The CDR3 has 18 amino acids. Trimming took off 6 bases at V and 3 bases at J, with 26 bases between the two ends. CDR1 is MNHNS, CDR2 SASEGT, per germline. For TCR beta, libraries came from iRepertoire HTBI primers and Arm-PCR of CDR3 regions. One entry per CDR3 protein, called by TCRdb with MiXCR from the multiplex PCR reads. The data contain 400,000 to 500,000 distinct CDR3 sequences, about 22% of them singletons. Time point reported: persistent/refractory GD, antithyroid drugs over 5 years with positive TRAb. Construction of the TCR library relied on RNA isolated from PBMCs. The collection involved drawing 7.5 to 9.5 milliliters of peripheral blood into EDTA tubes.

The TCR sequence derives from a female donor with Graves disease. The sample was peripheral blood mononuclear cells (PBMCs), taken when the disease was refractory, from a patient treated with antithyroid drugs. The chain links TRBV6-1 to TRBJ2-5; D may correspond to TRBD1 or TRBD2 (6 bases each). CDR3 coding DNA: TGTGCCAGCAGCCCGAGCGCCGTCTCCGGGGGCCGAGAAGAGACCCAGTACTTC. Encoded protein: CASSPSAVSGGREETQYF.